The following is a TCR beta chain sequence with its context. Time point reported: pre-treatment sample, taken before nivolumab and TIL therapy. The sample is drawn from a study of TIL therapy for anti-PD-1-resistant metastatic lung cancer. About the study: Patients then received nivolumab; progressors got lymphodepletion, TIL and IL-2. Tumors had a median PD-L1 proportion score of roughly 5.7%.

The libraries were made with immunoSEQ v3. Sequencing depth was 1.5 million to 2 million read pairs for survey level, roughly 4.5-6.5 million for deep. Some clones are missing from TCRdb's copy, which holds only in-frame ones; the method was immunoSEQ multiplex PCR. The data contain about 36,000 clones, around 70% of them seen just once; the ten biggest clones take up over 5.5%. This sample comprised blood, obtained at baseline. This sequence was found in a person between 25 and 79 years old with non-small cell lung cancer.

The CDR3 DNA reads TGTGCCAGCAGCGTTGACCCTGGGGCCAACGTCCTGACTTTC. It encodes CASSVDPGANVLTF. The chain employs TRBV9 and TRBJ2-6; D unclear. V gave up 2 bases and J gave up 2 bases, with 5 bases separating them. The CDR3 has 14 residues. Germline V gene data show CDR1 as SGDLS and CDR2 as YYNGEE.